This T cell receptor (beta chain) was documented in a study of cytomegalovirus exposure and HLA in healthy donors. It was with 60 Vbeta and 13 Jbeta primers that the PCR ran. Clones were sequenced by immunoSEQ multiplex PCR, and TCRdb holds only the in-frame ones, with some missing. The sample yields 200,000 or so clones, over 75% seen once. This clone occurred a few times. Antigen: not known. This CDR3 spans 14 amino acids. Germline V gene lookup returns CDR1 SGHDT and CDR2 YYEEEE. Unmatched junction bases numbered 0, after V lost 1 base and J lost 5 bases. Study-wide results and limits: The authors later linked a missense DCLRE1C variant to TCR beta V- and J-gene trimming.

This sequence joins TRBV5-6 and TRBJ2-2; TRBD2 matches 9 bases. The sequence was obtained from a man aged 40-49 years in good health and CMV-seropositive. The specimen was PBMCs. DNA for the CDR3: TGTGCCAGCAGCTTGACTAGCGGGACCGGGGAGCTGTTTTTT. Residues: CASSLTSGTGELFF.